This TCR beta chain was documented in a study of CD8 T cells in ankylosing spondylitis. Notes on the study in general: Disease-linked clones were CD8+ and relatively rare in peripheral blood. Made up of under 10 highly homologous variants, a TCR beta motif appeared characteristic of ankylosing spondylitis blood. Reported data indicate significant enrichment of disease-linked clones within matched ankylosing spondylitis synovial fluid.

In TCRdb, the 5' RACE reads were re-called with MiXCR into one record per CDR3 protein. In the table there are a few hundred thousand distinct CDR3 sequences, roughly 11% of which are singletons. V was shortened by 2 bases and J by 3 bases, with 14 bases between the two germline ends. The length of the CDR3 is 15 residues. Germline V gives CDR1 MDHEN, CDR2 SYDVKM. As regards this clonotype: Its specificity is not known.

This chain links TRBV28 with TRBJ2-7; TRBD1 might be the D (6 bases). This clonotype was sampled from a female donor with ankylosing spondylitis or in good health (not recorded which). Sequenced material: blood, either unsorted or a sorted T cell fraction (not recorded which). This CDR3 is CASSLQGQGIYEQYF. The CDR3 DNA follows: TGTGCCAGCAGTTTACAAGGGCAGGGGATCTACGAGCAGTACTTC.